These 14 T cell receptor beta chains were sequenced from one sample in a study of blood T cell repertoires in COVID-19. The protocol was immunoSEQ multiplex PCR, while the TCRdb copy is restricted to in-frame clones and leaves out a portion. Of about 210,000 clones in the sample, approximately 80% were seen once. The sequencing sample was made of PBMCs or T cells enriched from blood (not recorded which). These receptors were taken from a woman aged 45-60 years with acute COVID-19.

This chain connects TRBV6-5 to TRBJ2-3; TRBD2 is a possible D gene (7 bases). The CDR3 runs 15 residues. Germline loops: CDR1 MNHEY, CDR2 SVGAGI. Trimming shortened V by 10 bases and J by 5 bases, and 22 bases separated the two germline ends. In DNA, the CDR3 is TGTGCCACCCACCGGGCCTCGGGGGGCCGAGATACGCAGTATTTT. This gives the protein CATHRASGGRDTQYF.

The gene calls are TRBV5-1 and TRBJ1-4; the D is unclear. V shed 2 bases and J shed 0 bases, with 8 bases lying between them. CDR1 is SGHRS and CDR2 is YFSETQ in the germline V gene. The CDR3 extends over 15 amino acids. The CDR3 loop is CASSLSTSTNEKLFF. In nucleotides, the CDR3 is TGCGCCAGCAGCTTATCAACTTCAACTAATGAAAAACTGTTTTTT.

The chain is built from TRBV6-2 or TRBV6-3 and TRBJ1-1; 7 nucleotides line up with TRBD1. Germline lookup yields CDR1 MNHEY and CDR2 SVGEGT. The CDR3 runs to 18 residues. V lost 1 base, J lost 1 base, and 12 bases stayed unmatched. The CDR3 DNA follows: TGTGCCAGCAGTTACTTGAACAGGGGCGCCGTCTCGAACACTGAAGCTTTCTTT. It specifies CASSYLNRGAVSNTEAFF.

The V and J genes are TRBV28 and TRBJ1-2; the match to TRBD1 covers 7 bases. CDR3 size: 16 residues. Trimming removed 2 bases from V and 0 bases from J; junction bases left unmatched: 6. Germline V gives CDR1 MDHEN, CDR2 SYDVKM. This CDR3 is CASSLAGTEANYGYTF. The CDR3 DNA sequence: TGTGCCAGCAGTTTAGCCGGGACAGAAGCTAACTATGGCTACACCTTC.

This clone has at least ten counts. The DNA of the CDR3 is TGCAGTGCATCGACAGGGCTCGCTTTCTTT. As protein: CSASTGLAFF. The gene calls are TRBV20-1 and TRBJ1-1; TRBD1 aligns across 7 bases. Germline CDR1 reads DFQATT; CDR2 reads SNEGSKA (reference sequence). This CDR3 is 10 amino acids long. The V segment lost 6 bases and the J segment 11 bases; nucleotides outside the gene matches: 6.

The chain links TRBV18 to TRBJ2-5; a possible D gene is TRBD1 (6 bases). CDR1 is KGHSH and CDR2 is LQKENI in the germline V gene. This CDR3 has 14 residues. Trimming took off 6 bases at V and 5 bases at J, with 16 bases between the two ends. The chain's CDR3 is CASSPQGRGETQYF. CDR3 DNA sequence: TGTGCCAGCTCGCCGCAGGGCAGGGGCGAGACCCAGTACTTC.

This chain uses TRBV7-6 with TRBJ2-5, with D tentatively TRBD2 (6 bases). V shed 3 bases and J shed 4 bases, with 15 bases lying between them. From germline, CDR1 is SGHVS and CDR2 FNYEAQ. The CDR3 loop spans 15 amino acids. The CDR3 protein is CASSLYIAGSETQYF. The CDR3 DNA reads TGTGCCAGCAGCTTGTATATCGCGGGGTCAGAGACCCAGTACTTC.

This sequence joins TRBV3-1 (or the pseudogene TRBV3-2) and TRBJ1-3, with 9 bases that match TRBD1. This CDR3 region has 16 residues. The V segment lost 7 bases and the J segment 0 bases; nucleotides outside the gene matches: 7. Germline lookup yields CDR1 LGHDT and CDR2 YNNKEL (reference sequence). The CDR3, as DNA: TGTGCCAGCACCCGCGGGACAGGGTACTCTGGAAACACCATATATTTT. Amino acids: CASTRGTGYSGNTIYF.

V is TRBV9 and J is TRBJ1-4, with D possibly matching TRBD1 (6 bases). There are 15 residues in the CDR3. Germline CDR1 SGDLS, CDR2 YYNGEE. The germline V and J ends were trimmed by 4 bases and 3 bases, with 13 bases remaining between them. The CDR3 DNA is TGTGCCAGCAGCCCCTGGACAGATCCTAATGAAAAACTGTTTTTT. Translated: CASSPWTDPNEKLFF.

V usage is TRBV12-3 or TRBV12-4 and J usage is TRBJ1-5; 7 positions agree with TRBD1. This CDR3 region has 12 residues. The J segment lost 7 bases and the V segment lost 6 bases, leaving 3 bases of the junction unmatched. This chain's CDR3 is CASRTGLQPQHF. The CDR3 DNA reads TGTGCCAGCAGGACAGGGTTACAGCCCCAGCATTTT.

The chain links TRBV6-1 to TRBJ1-1; 7 nucleotides align to TRBD1. Germline V gene data show CDR1 as MNHNS and CDR2 as SASEGT. J lost 0 bases, V lost 5 bases, and 3 bases had no gene match. The CDR3 spans 14 residues. The CDR3: CASSLGQLNTEAFF. Written as DNA, the CDR3 is TGTGCCAGCAGTTTGGGACAGTTGAACACTGAAGCTTTCTTT.

V gene TRBV4-3 combines with J gene TRBJ1-2; 8 nucleotides match TRBD1. Germline V gene lookup returns CDR1 LGHNA and CDR2 YSLEER. CDR3 length: 14 residues. With V trimmed by 4 bases and J by 2 bases, 3 bases remained unmatched. The CDR3 protein is CASSLWTGNYGYTF. CDR3 DNA: TGCGCCAGCAGCCTCTGGACAGGGAACTATGGCTACACCTTC.

The chain uses TRBV11-2 and TRBJ1-4; 8 nucleotides match TRBD1. This CDR3 region has 15 residues. CDR1 and CDR2 from the germline V gene are SGHAT and FQNNGV. After removal of 5 bases from V and 8 bases from J, the junction contained 10 bases not matched to a gene. In DNA, the CDR3 is TGTGCCAGCAGCGTGAGCCCGGGACAGGACGAAAAACTGTTTTTT. As protein: CASSVSPGQDEKLFF.

This clone has a single count. V gene TRBV3-1 (or the pseudogene TRBV3-2) combines with J gene TRBJ1-4, with 7 positions matching TRBD1. With 5 bases clipped from V and 8 bases from J, the junction kept 11 bases outside the gene matches. Looked up from germline, CDR1 is LGHDT and CDR2 is YNNKEL (reference sequence). The CDR3 spans 15 residues. The CDR3 DNA is TGTGCCAGCAGCACGCGACAGGGCAGTAACGAAAAACTGTTTTTT. It codes for CASSTRQGSNEKLFF.